This T cell receptor (beta chain) is from a study of blood T cells in healthy people across ages. General study results and limits: As age increased, TCR beta diversity per million T cells fell in a roughly linear fashion. Donor CMV status was unknown, possibly confounding expanded clonotype changes.

Combining a sample-barcoded 5' primer with a J-beta primer mix, a second PCR ran for roughly 6 to 12 cycles. Using its own MiXCR run on the 5' RACE reads, TCRdb lists one record per CDR3 protein. The sample holds hundreds of thousands of distinct CDR3 sequences, more than 55% seen once. This CDR3 has 14 residues. The V end lost 3 bases, the J end lost 5 bases, and 13 bases lay between the germline ends. With each sample, at least 6 micrograms of total RNA were extracted. Concerning this clonotype: Antigen specificity is unknown.

The material sequenced was blood. The receptor's source is a middle-aged man in good health. The chain employs TRBV12-3 or TRBV12-4 and TRBJ2-5; tentatively, D is TRBD1 or TRBD2 (7 bases each). The CDR3 spells CASSFQGGVETQYF. CDR3 in DNA: TGTGCCAGCAGTTTCCAGGGGGGGGTCGAGACCCAGTACTTC.